This entry is about one TCR beta chain. Method: immunoSEQ multiplex PCR; TCRdb's copy keeps in-frame clones and lacks some. The table lists roughly 150,000 clones, 79% of them singletons. Participants spanned ages about 18 to 100 years and resided in over 20 US areas. The sample is drawn from a study of blood T cell repertoires in COVID-19. The overall study: COVID-19 samples, acute and convalescent, were from the United States, Italy and Spain. PBMCs, B-cell-depleted T cells, or T cells were the source of the cDNA or gDNA that made up the material.

This receptor was identified in a woman between 70 and 85 years old in a cohort exposed to, infected with or recovered from COVID-19 (not recorded which). The specimen sequenced was PBMCs or T cells enriched from blood (not recorded which).

CDR3: CASTRTGGPADTQYF. CDR3 nucleotides: TGTGCCAGCACCCGGACAGGGGGCCCTGCAGATACGCAGTATTTT. This chain connects TRBV7-8 to TRBJ2-3, with 11 bases lining up with TRBD1. Germline CDR1 reads SGHVS; CDR2 reads FQNEAQ. CDR3 length equals 15 residues. Trimming at V came to 7 bases and at J to 4 bases, leaving 7 bases not matched to a gene.